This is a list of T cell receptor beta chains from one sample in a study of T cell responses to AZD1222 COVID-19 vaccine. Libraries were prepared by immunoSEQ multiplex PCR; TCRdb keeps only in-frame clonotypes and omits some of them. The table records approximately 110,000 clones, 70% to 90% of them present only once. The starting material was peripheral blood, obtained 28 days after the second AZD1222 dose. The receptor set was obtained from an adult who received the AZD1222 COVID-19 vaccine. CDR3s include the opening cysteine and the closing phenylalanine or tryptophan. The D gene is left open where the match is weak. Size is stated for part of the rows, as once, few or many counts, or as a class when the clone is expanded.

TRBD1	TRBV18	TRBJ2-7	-	TGTGCCAGCTCACTGGGACAGGCCGGCGAGCAGTACTTC	CASSLGQAGEQYF
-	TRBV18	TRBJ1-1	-	TGTGCCAGCTCGGACCGGGCGGGGGCTGAAGCTTTCTTT	CASSDRAGAEAFF
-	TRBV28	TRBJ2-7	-	TGTGCCAGCCGAGGGGGAACCTACGAGCAGTACTTC	CASRGGTYEQYF
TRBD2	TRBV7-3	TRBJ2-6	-	TGTGCCAGCAGCGGGGGACTAGCGGACTCTGGGGCCAACGTCCTGACTTTC	CASSGGLADSGANVLTF
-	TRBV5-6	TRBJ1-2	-	TGTGCCAGCAGCCAAGACAGCTATGGCTACACCTTC	CASSQDSYGYTF
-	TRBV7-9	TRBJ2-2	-	TGTGCCAGCAGCTTAGGACTGGACACCGGGGAGCTGTTTTTT	CASSLGLDTGELFF
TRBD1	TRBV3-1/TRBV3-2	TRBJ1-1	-	TGTGCCAGCAGCCTGACAGGGGTGGCTGAAGCTTTCTTT	CASSLTGVAEAFF
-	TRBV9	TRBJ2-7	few	TGTGCCAGCAGCGTAGATTCGGGGACTGAGACCTACGAGCAGTACTTC	CASSVDSGTETYEQYF
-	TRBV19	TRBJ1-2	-	TGTGCCAGTAGTATAGCTATGGGGCGACGTGATGGCTACACCTTC	CASSIAMGRRDGYTF
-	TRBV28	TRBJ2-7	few	TGTGCCAGCAGTTTAGTCACAGCCTACAACTACGAGCAGTACTTC	CASSLVTAYNYEQYF
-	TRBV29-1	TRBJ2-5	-	TGCAGCGTTGAAGGGATACTCCAAGAGACCCAGTACTTC	CSVEGILQETQYF
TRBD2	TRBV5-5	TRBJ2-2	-	TGTGCCAGCAGCTTGGCCGGGGGGTCCTACACCGGGGAGCTGTTTTTT	CASSLAGGSYTGELFF
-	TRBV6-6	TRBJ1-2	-	TGTGCCAGCAGTTACCGAGAGGATGGCTACACCTTC	CASSYREDGYTF
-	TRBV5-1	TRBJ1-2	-	TGCGCCAGCAGCTTGGAAAATGGCTACACCTTC	CASSLENGYTF
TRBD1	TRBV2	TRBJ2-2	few	TGTGCCAGCAGTCGGACAGGGTTCACCGGGGAGCTGTTTTTT	CASSRTGFTGELFF
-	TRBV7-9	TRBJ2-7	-	TGTGCCAGCAGCTGGTTACCAGGCCATCAGCAGTACTTC	CASSWLPGHQQYF
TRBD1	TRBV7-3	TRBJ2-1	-	TGTGCCAGCAGCTTAGGAATTGGGACAGCCGAAGTCTTC	CASSLGIGTAEVF
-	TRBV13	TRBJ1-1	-	TGTGCCAGCAGCTCAGAAGGGAACACTGAAGCTTTCTTT	CASSSEGNTEAFF
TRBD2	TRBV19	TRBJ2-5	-	TGTGCCAGTGCTCCGGGACTAGCGGGTTACCAAGAGACCCAGTACTTC	CASAPGLAGYQETQYF
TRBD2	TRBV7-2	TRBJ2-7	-	TGTGCCAGCAGGCAACTAGCGGGAGGAAGCGAGCAGTACTTC	CASRQLAGGSEQYF
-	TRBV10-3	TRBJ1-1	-	TGTGCCATCAGTGAGTCGGAGGGGTACACTGAAGCTTTCTTT	CAISESEGYTEAFF
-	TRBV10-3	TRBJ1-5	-	TGTGCCATCAGTGTGGGGGAAAATCAGCCCCAGCATTTT	CAISVGENQPQHF
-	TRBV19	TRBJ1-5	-	TGTGCCAGTAGTATAGATGGCAGGGACTATCAGCCCCAGCATTTT	CASSIDGRDYQPQHF
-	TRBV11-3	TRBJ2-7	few	TGTGCCAGCAGCCCGGGCCCGGGAATTTCCTACGAGCAGTACTTC	CASSPGPGISYEQYF
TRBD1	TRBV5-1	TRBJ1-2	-	TGCGCCAGCAGCTTGGACGGACAGGGTTTTAACTATGGCTACACCTTC	CASSLDGQGFNYGYTF
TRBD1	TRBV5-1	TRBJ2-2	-	TGCGCCAGCAGCCGTGGACAGGGATGGAACACCGGGGAGCTGTTTTTT	CASSRGQGWNTGELFF
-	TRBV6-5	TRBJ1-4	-	TGTGCCAGCAGCCTCCTGAAAAAACTGTTTTTT	CASSLLKKLFF
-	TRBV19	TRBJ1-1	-	TGTGCCAGTAGTATGAGGACGGGTCGGGGGAGCACTGAAGCTTTCTTT	CASSMRTGRGSTEAFF
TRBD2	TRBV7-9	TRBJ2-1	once	TGTGCCAGCAGCCCGCAGCGGGAACGAGGCCATGAGCAGTTCTTC	CASSPQRERGHEQFF
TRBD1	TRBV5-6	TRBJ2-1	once	TGTGCCAGCAGCTTGGCCGGGACAGCCCAGTTCTTC	CASSLAGTAQFF
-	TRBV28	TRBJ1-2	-	TGTGCCAGCAGTTTGGGGACTAACTATGGCTACACCTTC	CASSLGTNYGYTF
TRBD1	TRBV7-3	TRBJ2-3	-	TGTGCCAGCAGCGCAGGGACAGGTCCCGATACGCAGTATTTT	CASSAGTGPDTQYF
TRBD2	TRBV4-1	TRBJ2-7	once	TGCGCCAGCAGCCAATATTCGACTAGCAGAAAGTACGAGCAGTACTTC	CASSQYSTSRKYEQYF
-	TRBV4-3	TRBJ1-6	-	TGCGCCAGCAGCCAAAATCGCCTGTGGCCCCTCCACTTT	CASSQNRLWPLHF
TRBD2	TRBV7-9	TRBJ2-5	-	TGTGCCAGCAGCTTAGGGGGACTAGCGGGAGAGACCCAGTACTTC	CASSLGGLAGETQYF
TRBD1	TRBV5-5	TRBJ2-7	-	TGTGCCAGCAGCTTGGCCGGGACAGCCTCCTACGAGCAGTACTTC	CASSLAGTASYEQYF
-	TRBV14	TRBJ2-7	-	TGTGCCAGCAGCCAGAGGACAGATGTCTCCTACGAGCAGTACTTC	CASSQRTDVSYEQYF
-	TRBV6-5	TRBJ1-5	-	TGTGCCAGCAAAGAAGGACAGCGGGATCAGCCCCAGCATTTT	CASKEGQRDQPQHF
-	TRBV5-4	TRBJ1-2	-	TGTGCCAGCAGCTCCTTTACAGGAACCTATGGCTACACCTTC	CASSSFTGTYGYTF
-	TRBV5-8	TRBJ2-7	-	TGTGCCAGCAGCTTGGCCGCGACCTACGAGCAGTACTTC	CASSLAATYEQYF
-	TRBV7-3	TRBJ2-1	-	TGTGCCAGCAGCTTAACTGGAGGAAACTACAATGAGCAGTTCTTC	CASSLTGGNYNEQFF
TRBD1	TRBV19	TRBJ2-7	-	TGTGCCAGTAGTGATCCGGGACAGGGGACCTACGAGCAGTACTTC	CASSDPGQGTYEQYF
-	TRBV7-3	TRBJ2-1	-	TGTGCCAGCAGCCGGGGGGCCTTAGATGAGCAGTTCTTC	CASSRGALDEQFF
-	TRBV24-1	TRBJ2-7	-	TGTGCCACCAGTGAAGGGGGATCTTCCTACGAGCAGTACTTC	CATSEGGSSYEQYF
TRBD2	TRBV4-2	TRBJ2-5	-	TGTGCCAGCAGAGCGGGAGTGGGAGATCAAGAGACCCAGTACTTC	CASRAGVGDQETQYF
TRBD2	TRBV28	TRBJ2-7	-	TGTGCCAGCAGTCGTCTAGCGGAGCTCTACGAGCAGTACTTC	CASSRLAELYEQYF
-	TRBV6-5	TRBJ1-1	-	TGTGCCACCGTATTCCCCCAGCGGGGTACTGAAGCTTTCTTT	CATVFPQRGTEAFF
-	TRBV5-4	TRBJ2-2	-	TGTGCCAGCAGCTTTAGGAACACCGGGGAGCTGTTTTTT	CASSFRNTGELFF
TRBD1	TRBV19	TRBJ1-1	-	TGTGCCAGTAGTATACTAGGACAGGGTAAAACTGAAGCTTTCTTT	CASSILGQGKTEAFF
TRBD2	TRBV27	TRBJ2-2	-	TGTGCCAGCAGTTGGAACGGGAGGGCCGAGAGCGGGGAGCTGTTTTTT	CASSWNGRAESGELFF
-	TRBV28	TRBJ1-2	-	TGTGCCAGCAGTATGATAGGGCTGAACTATGGCTACACCTTC	CASSMIGLNYGYTF
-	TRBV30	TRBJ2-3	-	TGTGCCTGGAGCGGCAGGGTCACAGATACGCAGTATTTT	CAWSGRVTDTQYF
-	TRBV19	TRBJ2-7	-	TGTGCCAGTAGTAGGAGTGACTTGGCAGTAAGCTCCTACGAGCAGTACTTC	CASSRSDLAVSSYEQYF
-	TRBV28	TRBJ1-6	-	TGTGCCAGCAGCCCTTATAATTCACCCCTCCACTTT	CASSPYNSPLHF